A single T cell receptor beta chain is shown here with its context. This CDR3 is 13 amino acids long. The germline V and J ends were trimmed by 7 bases and 7 bases, with 14 bases remaining between them. RNA in amounts of about 0.45 to 1 ug was reverse transcribed with random hexamers. TCRdb fed the immunoSEQ multiplex PCR reads into MiXCR, producing one record per CDR3 protein. The data contain about 290,000 distinct CDR3 sequences, 70% to 90% of them seen just once; the ten biggest clones take up more than 0.15%. These data originate in a study of CD8 T cells in Susac syndrome. Sequenced sample: CD8+ T cells from PBMCs. The TCR originated in a human donor with multiple sclerosis. V and J are TRBV12-3 or TRBV12-4 and TRBJ1-5; D is ambiguous. CDR3 amino acids: CASTPLRSQPQHF. CDR3 sequence (DNA): TGTGCCAGCACCCCCTTGAGGTCGCAGCCCCAGCATTTT.